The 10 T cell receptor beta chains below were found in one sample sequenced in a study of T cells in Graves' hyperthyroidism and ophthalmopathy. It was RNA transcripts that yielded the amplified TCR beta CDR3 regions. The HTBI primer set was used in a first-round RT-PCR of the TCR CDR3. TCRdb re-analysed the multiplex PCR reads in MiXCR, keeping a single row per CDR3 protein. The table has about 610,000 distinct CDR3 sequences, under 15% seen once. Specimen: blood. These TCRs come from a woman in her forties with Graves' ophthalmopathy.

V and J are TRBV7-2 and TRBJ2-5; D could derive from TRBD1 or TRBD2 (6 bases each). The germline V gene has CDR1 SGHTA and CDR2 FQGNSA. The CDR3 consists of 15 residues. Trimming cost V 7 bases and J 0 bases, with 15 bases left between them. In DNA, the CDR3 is TGTGCCAGCACCAAAGGAGGGGGATACCAAGAGACCCAGTACTTC. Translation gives CASTKGGGYQETQYF.

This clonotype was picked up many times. Written as DNA, the CDR3 is TGTGCCACCAGCCCCTGGGACAGGGGCACCTACGAGCAGTACTTC. Translated: CATSPWDRGTYEQYF. The chain uses TRBV15 and TRBJ2-7; 10 positions agree with TRBD1. The CDR3 is 15 residues long. Germline loops: CDR1 LNHNV, CDR2 YYDKDF (reference sequence). V shed 5 bases and J 2 bases; nucleotides not matched to a gene: 6.

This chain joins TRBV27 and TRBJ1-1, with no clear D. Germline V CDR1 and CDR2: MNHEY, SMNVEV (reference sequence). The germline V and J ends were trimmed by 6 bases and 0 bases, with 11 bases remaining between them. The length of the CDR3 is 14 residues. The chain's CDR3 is CASSPLEMNTEAFF. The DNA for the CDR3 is TGTGCCAGCAGCCCGCTGGAGATGAACACTGAAGCTTTCTTT.

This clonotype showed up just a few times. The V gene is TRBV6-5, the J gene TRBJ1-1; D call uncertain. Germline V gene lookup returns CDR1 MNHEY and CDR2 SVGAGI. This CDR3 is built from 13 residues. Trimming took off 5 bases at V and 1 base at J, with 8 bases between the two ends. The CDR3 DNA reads TGTGCCAGCAGTAACCCTGGGAACACTGAAGCTTTCTTT. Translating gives CASSNPGNTEAFF.

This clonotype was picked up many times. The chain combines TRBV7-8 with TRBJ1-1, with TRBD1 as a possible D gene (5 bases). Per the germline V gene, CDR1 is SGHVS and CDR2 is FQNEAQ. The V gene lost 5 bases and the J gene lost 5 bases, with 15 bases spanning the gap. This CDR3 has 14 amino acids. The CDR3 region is CASSPQELRTEAFF. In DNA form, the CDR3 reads TGTGCCAGCAGCCCACAGGAGCTTCGGACTGAAGCTTTCTTT. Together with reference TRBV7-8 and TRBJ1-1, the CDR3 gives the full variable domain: GAGVSQSPRYKVAKRGQDVALRCDPISGHVSLFWYQQALGQGPEFLTYFQNEAQLDKSGLPSDRFFAERPEGSVSTLKIQRTQQEDSAVYLCASSPQELRTEAFFGQGTRLTVV.

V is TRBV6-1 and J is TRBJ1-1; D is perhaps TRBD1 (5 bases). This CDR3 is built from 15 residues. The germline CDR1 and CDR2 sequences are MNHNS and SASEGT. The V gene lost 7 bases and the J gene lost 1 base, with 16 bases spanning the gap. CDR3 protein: CASIPPGHPNTEAFF. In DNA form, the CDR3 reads TGTGCCAGCATTCCCCCTGGACACCCGAACACTGAAGCTTTCTTT.

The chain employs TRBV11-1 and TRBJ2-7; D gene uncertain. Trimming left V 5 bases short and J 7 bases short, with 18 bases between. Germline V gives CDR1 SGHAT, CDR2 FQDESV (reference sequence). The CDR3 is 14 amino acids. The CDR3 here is CASSPPEHFGEQYF. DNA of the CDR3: TGTGCCAGCAGCCCTCCGGAGCATTTTGGGGAGCAGTACTTC.

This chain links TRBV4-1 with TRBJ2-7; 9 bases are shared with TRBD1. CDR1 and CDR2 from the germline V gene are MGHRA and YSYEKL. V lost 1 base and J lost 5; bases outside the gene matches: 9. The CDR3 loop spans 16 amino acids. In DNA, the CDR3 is TGCGCCAGCAGCCAAGTTATAAGGACAGGGGTCCACGAGCAGTACTTC. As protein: CASSQVIRTGVHEQYF.

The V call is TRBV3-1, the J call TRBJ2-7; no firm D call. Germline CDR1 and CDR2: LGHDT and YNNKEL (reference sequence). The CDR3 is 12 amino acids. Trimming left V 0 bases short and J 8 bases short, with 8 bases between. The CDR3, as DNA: TGTGCCAGCAGCCAAGAAGGAACAAAGCAGTACTTC. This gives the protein CASSQEGTKQYF.

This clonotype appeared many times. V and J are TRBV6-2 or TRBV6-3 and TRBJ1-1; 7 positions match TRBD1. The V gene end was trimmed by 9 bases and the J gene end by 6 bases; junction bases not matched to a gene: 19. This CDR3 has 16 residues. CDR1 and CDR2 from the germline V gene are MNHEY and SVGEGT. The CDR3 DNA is TGTGCCAGTCACCGGGACAGTGGGGGTGTGATGGCTGAAGCTTTCTTT. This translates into CASHRDSGGVMAEAFF.